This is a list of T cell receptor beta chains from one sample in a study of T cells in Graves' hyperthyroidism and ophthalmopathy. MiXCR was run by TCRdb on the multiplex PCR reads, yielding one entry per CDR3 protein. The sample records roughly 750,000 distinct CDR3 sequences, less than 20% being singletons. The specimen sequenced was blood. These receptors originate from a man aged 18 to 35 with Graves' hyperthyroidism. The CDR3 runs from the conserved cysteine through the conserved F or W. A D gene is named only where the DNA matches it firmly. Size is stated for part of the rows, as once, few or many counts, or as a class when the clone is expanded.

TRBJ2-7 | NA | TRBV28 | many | TGTGCCAGCAGCCTCACAGTGAGCTACGAGCAGTACTTC | CASSLTVSYEQYF
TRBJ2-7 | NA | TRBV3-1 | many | TGTGCCAGCAGTCACGGTGGGGTTAGCTCCTACGAGCAGTACTTC | CASSHGGVSSYEQYF
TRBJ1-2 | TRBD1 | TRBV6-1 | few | TGTGCCAGCAGTCCCGGGACAGGGATAAACTATGGCTACACCTTC | CASSPGTGINYGYTF
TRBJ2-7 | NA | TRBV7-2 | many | TGTGCCAGCAGCTTAGCCTTAACCTACGAGCAGTACTTC | CASSLALTYEQYF
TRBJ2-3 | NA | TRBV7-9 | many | TGTGCCAGTCAGGAGGCCACCACGGATACGCAGTATTTT | CASQEATTDTQYF
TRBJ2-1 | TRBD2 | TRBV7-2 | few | TGTGCCAGCAGCTTAGGGGGCGGCGGGAGGGCCAATGAGCAGTTCTTC | CASSLGGGGRANEQFF
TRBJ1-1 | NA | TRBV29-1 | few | TGCAGCGTTGAAGGTCTCGGGGGGGGCACTGAAGCTTTCTTT | CSVEGLGGGTEAFF
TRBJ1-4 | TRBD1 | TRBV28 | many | TGTGCCAGCAGTCCCCCCGGGACAGGGGTTGCAACTAATGAAAAACTGTTTTTT | CASSPPGTGVATNEKLFF
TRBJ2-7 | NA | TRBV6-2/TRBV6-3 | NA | TGTGCCAGCAGTTACTCAGGACAAGGCAAAGAGCAGTACTTC | CASSYSGQGKEQYF
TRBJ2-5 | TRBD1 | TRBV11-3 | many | TGTGCCAGCAGCCCGAGGGGGGACAGGGGATTGAAGACCCAGTACTTC | CASSPRGDRGLKTQYF
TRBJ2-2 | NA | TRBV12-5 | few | TGTGCTAGTGGTTTGGTAGAGGGGAGTTTCACCGGGGAGCTGTTTTTT | CASGLVEGSFTGELFF
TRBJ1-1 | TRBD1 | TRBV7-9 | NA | TGTGCCAGCAGCTCCTGGGGGACAGGGGATGAAGCTTTCTTT | CASSSWGTGDEAFF
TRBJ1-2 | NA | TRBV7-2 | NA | TGTGCCAGCAGCTTACTCGGACACCGAGCTAACTATGGCTACACCTTC | CASSLLGHRANYGYTF
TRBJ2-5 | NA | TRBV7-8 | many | TGTGCCAGCTCCTTCAGCGGGTCCGGGCGGGAGACCCAGTACTTC | CASSFSGSGRETQYF
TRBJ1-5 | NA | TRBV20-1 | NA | TGCAGTGCTAGAGGAGCGAAGGGAGTTAGCAATCAGCCCCAGCATTTT | CSARGAKGVSNQPQHF
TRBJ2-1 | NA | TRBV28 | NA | TGTGCCAGCAGTCCCCTGGGGGGAGTAGCCAGCTCCTACAATGAGCAGTTCTTC | CASSPLGGVASSYNEQFF
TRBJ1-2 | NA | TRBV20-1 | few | TGCAGTGCTAGAGATTCGGGGACTATCATGGATGGCTACACCTTC | CSARDSGTIMDGYTF
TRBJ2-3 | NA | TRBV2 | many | TGTGCCAGCAACGTTGCCCCGCCAGATACGCAGTATTTT | CASNVAPPDTQYF
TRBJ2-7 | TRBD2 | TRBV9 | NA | TGTGCCAGCAGCGTAGTTCCGGGAGGGTCATACGAGCAGTACTTC | CASSVVPGGSYEQYF
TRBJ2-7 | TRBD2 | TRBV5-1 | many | TGCGCCAGCAGCCCGGGACTAGTGTACACCTACGAGCAGTACTTC | CASSPGLVYTYEQYF
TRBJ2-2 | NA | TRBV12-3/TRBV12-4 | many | TGTGCCAGCAGTTTGGTGACACGAGCCGGGGAGCTGTTTTTT | CASSLVTRAGELFF
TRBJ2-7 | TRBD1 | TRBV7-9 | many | TGTGCCAGCAGCTTAACCGACAGGGGGAAAAGAGGAGAGCAGTACTTC | CASSLTDRGKRGEQYF
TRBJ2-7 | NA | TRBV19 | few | TGTGCCAGTAGTATCGGAGGGGGTGAAGACGAGCAGTACTTC | CASSIGGGEDEQYF
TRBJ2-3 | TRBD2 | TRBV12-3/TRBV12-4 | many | TGTGCCAGCAGCACCGGGACTACGAGAGAGTATTTT | CASSTGTTREYF
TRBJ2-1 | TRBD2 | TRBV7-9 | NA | TGTGCCAGCATCCAAACCGGGACAACCTCGGTAGCGGGACCGGGGTACTCCTACAATGAGCAGTTCTTC | CASIQTGTTSVAGPGYSYNEQFF
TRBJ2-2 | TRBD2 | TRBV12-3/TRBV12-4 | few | TGTGCCAGCAGTTTCCCTTACCGGGTAGCGGGAAAGAACACCGGGGAGCTGTTTTTT | CASSFPYRVAGKNTGELFF
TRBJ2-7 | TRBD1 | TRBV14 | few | TGTGCCAGCAGCCCCAGGACAGGGAAGTACGAGCAGTACTTC | CASSPRTGKYEQYF
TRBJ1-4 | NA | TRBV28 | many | TGTGCCAGCAGTTTGTACCGGGGTAATGAAAAACTGTTTTTT | CASSLYRGNEKLFF
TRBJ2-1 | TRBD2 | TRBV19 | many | TGTGCCAGTAGTTTGGAAGCGGGAGGCCAGTACAATGAGCAGTTCTTC | CASSLEAGGQYNEQFF
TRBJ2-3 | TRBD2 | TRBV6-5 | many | TGTGCCAGCAGTTACTCGAGCGGGAGGGCCGATACGCAGTATTTT | CASSYSSGRADTQYF
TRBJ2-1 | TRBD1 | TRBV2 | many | TGTGCCAGCAGCCTAGACAGGGATGAGCAGTTCTTC | CASSLDRDEQFF
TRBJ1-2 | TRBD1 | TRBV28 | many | TGTGCCAGCAGTTTCCCGGGACAGGGTGGCTACACCTTC | CASSFPGQGGYTF
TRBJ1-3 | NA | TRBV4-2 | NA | TGTGCCAGCAGAGGAGGGGGACGGAACCAAGCTGGAAACACCATATATTTT | CASRGGGRNQAGNTIYF
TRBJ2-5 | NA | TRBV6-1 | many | TGTGCCAGCAGTGACTGGCAGACTAACCAAGAGACCCAGTACTTC | CASSDWQTNQETQYF
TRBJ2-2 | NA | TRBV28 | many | TGTGCCAGCAGTGGCTCTGACAGATACACCGGGGAGCTGTTTTTT | CASSGSDRYTGELFF
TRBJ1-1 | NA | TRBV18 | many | TGTGCCAGCTCACCCCCATTGAACACTGAAGCTTTCTTT | CASSPPLNTEAFF